The TCR beta chain under discussion was sequenced for a study of patients and donors after allogeneic stem cell transplantation. This CDR3 is built from 16 residues. The germline V gene has CDR1 SGHAT and CDR2 FQNNGV. Trimming took 1 base from V and 2 from J, leaving 14 bases between them. TCRdb independently ran MiXCR on the RT-PCR reads; one entry per CDR3 protein. The sample shows about 100,000 distinct CDR3 sequences, 35% of them seen only once. Sequenced input: blood, either unsorted or a sorted T cell fraction (not recorded which). This chain joins TRBV11-2 and TRBJ1-2; possibly TRBD1 for D (5 bases). The sequence came from a human donor who was either an allogeneic HSCT recipient or a stem cell or donor lymphocyte infusion donor (not recorded which). It is not recorded whose cells these are; they may come from a transplant donor. As DNA, the CDR3 is TGTGCCAGCAGCTTAGGAGGGAAGAGGGGCAACTATGGCTACACCTTC. Amino acid sequence: CASSLGGKRGNYGYTF.